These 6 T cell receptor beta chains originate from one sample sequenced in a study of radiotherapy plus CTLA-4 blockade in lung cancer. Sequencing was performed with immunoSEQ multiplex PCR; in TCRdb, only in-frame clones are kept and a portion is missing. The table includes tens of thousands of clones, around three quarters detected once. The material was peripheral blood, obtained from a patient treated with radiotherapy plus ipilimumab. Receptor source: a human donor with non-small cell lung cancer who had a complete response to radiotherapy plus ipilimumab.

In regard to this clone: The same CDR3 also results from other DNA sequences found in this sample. CDR3 sequence: CAGQGNTDTQYF. The CDR3 DNA reads TGTGCCGGCCAGGGTAACACAGATACGCAGTATTTT. The chain uses TRBV2 and TRBJ2-3, with D tentatively TRBD1 (5 bases). Trimming took off 11 bases at V and 2 bases at J, with 11 bases between the two ends. CDR1 is SNHLY and CDR2 is FYNNEI in the germline V gene. The CDR3 loop spans 12 amino acids.

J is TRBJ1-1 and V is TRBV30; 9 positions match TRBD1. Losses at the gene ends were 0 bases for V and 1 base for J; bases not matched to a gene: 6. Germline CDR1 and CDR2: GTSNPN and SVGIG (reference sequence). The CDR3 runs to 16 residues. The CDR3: CAWSVRDRGWNTEAFF. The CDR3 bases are TGTGCCTGGAGTGTACGAGACAGGGGGTGGAACACTGAAGCTTTCTTT.

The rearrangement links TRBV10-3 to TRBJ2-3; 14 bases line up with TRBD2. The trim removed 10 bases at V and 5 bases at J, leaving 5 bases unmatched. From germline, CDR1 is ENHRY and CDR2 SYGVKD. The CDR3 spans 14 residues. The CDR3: CATSGTSGRDTQYF. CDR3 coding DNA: TGTGCCACGTCCGGGACTAGCGGGAGAGATACGCAGTATTTT.

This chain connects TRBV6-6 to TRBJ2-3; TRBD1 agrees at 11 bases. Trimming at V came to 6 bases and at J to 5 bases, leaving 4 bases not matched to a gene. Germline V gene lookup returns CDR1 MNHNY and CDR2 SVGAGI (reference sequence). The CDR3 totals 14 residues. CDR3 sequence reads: CASSYGTGGDTQYF. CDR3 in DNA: TGTGCCAGCAGCTACGGGACAGGGGGAGATACGCAGTATTTT.

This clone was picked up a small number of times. CDR3 nucleotide sequence: TGTGCCAGCAGCTTAGGAGCCAGACTTGGGGGATTAACTGAAGCTTTCTTT. Protein: CASSLGARLGGLTEAFF. The chain recombines TRBV11-3 with TRBJ1-1; the D gene is possibly TRBD1 (5 bases). V gave up 1 base and J gave up 5 bases, with 20 bases separating them. The CDR3 has 17 amino acids. Germline V gene data show CDR1 as SGHNT and CDR2 as YENEEA. Full variable domain (outside the CDR3, taken from reference TRBV11-3 and TRBJ1-1): EAGVVQSPRYKIIEKKQPVAFWCNPISGHNTLYWYLQNLGQGPELLIRYENEEAVDDSQLPKDRFSAERLKGVDSTLKIQPAELGDSAVYLCASSLGARLGGLTEAFFGQGTRLTVV.

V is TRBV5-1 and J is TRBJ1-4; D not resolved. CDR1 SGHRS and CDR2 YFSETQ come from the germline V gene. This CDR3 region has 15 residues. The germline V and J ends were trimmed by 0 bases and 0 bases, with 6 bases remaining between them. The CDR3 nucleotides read TGCGCCAGCAGCTTGGAGTCAGCAACTAATGAAAAACTGTTTTTT. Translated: CASSLESATNEKLFF.